This T cell receptor beta chain was documented in a study of PD-1 blockade in mismatch repair-deficient tumors. Study-wide findings and caveats: After pembrolizumab, tumor-resident clones rose rapidly, then generally contracted before radiologic responses.

A remark on this clone: Its antigen remains unknown.

Clones were sequenced by immunoSEQ multiplex PCR, and TCRdb holds only the in-frame ones, with some missing. The sample includes some 130,000 clones, roughly 90% of them seen just once. Trimming removed 1 base at V and 6 bases at J, with 10 bases between. The germline V gene encodes CDR1 MGHRA and CDR2 YSYEKL. The CDR3 covers 13 residues. This receptor was identified in an adult with mismatch repair-deficient cancer. Specimen: peripheral blood, collected almost 74 weeks after starting pembrolizumab. The V and J genes are TRBV4-1 and TRBJ2-7; unclear D gene. This CDR3 reads CASSQVGYSEQYF. In nucleotides, the CDR3 is TGCGCCAGCAGCCAAGTGGGATATAGCGAGCAGTACTTC.